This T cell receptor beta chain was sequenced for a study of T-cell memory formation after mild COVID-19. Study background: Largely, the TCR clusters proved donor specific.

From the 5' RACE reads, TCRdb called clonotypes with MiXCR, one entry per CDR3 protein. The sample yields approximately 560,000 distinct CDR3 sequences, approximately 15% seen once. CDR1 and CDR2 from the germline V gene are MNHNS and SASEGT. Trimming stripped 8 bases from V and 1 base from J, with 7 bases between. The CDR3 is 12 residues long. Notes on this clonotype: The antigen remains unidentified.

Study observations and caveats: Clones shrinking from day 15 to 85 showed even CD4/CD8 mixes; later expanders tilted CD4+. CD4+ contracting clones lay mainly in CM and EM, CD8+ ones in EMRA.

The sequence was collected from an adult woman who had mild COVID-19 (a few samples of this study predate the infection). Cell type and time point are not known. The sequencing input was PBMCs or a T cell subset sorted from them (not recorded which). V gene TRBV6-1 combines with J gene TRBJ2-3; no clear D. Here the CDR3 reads CASHMGTDTQYF. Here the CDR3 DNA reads TGTGCCAGCCACATGGGCACAGATACGCAGTATTTT.